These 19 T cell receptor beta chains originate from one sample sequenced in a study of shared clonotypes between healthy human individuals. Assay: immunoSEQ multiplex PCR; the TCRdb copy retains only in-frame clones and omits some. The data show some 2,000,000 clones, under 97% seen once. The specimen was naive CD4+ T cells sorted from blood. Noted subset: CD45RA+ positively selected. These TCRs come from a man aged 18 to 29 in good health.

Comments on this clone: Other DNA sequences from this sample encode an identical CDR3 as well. This CDR3 is CASSFRGGTEAFF. The CDR3 DNA sequence: TGTGCCAGCAGCTTCAGGGGCGGCACTGAAGCTTTCTTT. The chain combines TRBV7-2 with TRBJ1-1, with D possibly matching TRBD1 (6 bases). The CDR3 has 13 residues. In germline, CDR1 is SGHTA, CDR2 FQGNSA. The V gene lost 3 bases and the J gene lost 4 bases, with 9 bases spanning the gap. The variable domain in full, with the rest retrieved from reference TRBV7-2 and TRBJ1-1, is GAGVSQSPSNKVTEKGKDVELRCDPISGHTALYWYRQSLGQGLEFLIYFQGNSAPDKSGLPSDRFSAERTGGSVSTLTIQRTQQEDSAVYLCASSFRGGTEAFFGQGTRLTVV.

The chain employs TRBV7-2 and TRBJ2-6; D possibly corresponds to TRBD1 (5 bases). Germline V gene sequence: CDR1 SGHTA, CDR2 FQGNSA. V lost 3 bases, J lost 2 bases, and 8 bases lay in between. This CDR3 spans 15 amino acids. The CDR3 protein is CASSFRVAGANVLTF. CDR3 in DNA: TGTGCCAGCAGCTTCAGGGTAGCTGGGGCCAACGTCCTGACTTTC.

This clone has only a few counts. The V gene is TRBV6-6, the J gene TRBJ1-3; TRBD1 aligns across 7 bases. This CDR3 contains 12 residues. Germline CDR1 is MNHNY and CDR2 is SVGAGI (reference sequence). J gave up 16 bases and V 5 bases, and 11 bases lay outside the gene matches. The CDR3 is CASSQLPGQNYF. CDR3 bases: TGTGCCAGCAGTCAGCTACCGGGACAGAACTATTTT.

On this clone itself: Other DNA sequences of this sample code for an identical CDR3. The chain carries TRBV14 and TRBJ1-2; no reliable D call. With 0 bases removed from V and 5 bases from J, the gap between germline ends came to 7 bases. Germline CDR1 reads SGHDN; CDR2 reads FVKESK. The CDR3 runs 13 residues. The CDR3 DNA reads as TGTGCCAGCAGCCAAGATTTATCGTATGGCTACACCTTC. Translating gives CASSQDLSYGYTF.

CDR3 region: CASSPQGVGFQPQHF. As DNA, the CDR3 is TGTGCCAGCAGCCCTCAGGGGGTAGGCTTCCAGCCCCAGCATTTT. V and J are TRBV5-5 and TRBJ1-5; 7 nucleotides agree with TRBD1. The CDR3 loop spans 15 amino acids. Germline V CDR1 and CDR2: SGHKS, YYEKEE (reference sequence). With 4 bases clipped from V and 7 bases from J, the junction kept 11 bases outside the gene matches.

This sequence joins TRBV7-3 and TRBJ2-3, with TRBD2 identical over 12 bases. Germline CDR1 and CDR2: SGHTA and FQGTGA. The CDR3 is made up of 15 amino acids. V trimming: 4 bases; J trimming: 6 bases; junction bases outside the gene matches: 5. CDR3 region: CASSYSGLAGDTQYF. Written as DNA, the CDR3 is TGTGCCAGCAGCTATAGCGGACTAGCGGGGGATACGCAGTATTTT.

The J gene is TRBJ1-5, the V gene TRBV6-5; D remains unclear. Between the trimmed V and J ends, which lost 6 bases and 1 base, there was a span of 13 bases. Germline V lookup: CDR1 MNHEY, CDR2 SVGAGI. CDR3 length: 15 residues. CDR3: CASSPLGRSNQPQHF. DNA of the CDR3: TGTGCCAGCAGCCCCCTAGGTCGAAGCAATCAGCCCCAGCATTTT.

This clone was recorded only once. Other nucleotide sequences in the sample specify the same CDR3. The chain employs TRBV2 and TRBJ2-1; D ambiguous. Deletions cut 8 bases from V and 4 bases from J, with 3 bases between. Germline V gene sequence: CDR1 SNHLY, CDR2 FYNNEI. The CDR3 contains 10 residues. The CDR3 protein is CASLYNEQFF. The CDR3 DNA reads TGTGCCAGCCTATACAATGAGCAGTTCTTC.

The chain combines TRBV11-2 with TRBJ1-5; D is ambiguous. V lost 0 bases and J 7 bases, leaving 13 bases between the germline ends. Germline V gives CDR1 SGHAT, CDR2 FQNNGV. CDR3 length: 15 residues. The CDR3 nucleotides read TGTGCCAGCAGCTTAGATCTGGCGGGTACACAGCCCCAGCATTTT. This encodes CASSLDLAGTQPQHF. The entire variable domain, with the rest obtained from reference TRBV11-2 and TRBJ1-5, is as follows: EAGVAQSPRYKIIEKRQSVAFWCNPISGHATLYWYQQILGQGPKLLIQFQNNGVVDDSQLPKDRFSAERLKGVDSTLKIQPAKLEDSAVYLCASSLDLAGTQPQHFGDGTRLSIL.

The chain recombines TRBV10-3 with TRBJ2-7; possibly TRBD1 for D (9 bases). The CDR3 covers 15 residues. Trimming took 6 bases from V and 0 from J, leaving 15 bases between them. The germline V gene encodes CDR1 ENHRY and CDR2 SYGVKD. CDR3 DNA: TGTGCCATCAGCGGGAGGGGACAGGGCTCCTACGAGCAGTACTTC. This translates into CAISGRGQGSYEQYF.

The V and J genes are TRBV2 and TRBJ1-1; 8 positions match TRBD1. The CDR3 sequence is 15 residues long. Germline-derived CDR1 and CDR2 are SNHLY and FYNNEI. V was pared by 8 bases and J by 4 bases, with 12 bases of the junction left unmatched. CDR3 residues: CASGGAGGLGTEAFF. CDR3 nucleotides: TGTGCCAGCGGTGGGGCAGGGGGCTTGGGCACTGAAGCTTTCTTT.

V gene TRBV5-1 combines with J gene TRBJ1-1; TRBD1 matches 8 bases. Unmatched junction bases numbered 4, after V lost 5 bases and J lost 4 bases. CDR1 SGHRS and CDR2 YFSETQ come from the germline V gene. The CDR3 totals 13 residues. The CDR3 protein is CASSKQGGTEAFF. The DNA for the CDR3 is TGCGCCAGCAGTAAACAGGGGGGCACTGAAGCTTTCTTT.

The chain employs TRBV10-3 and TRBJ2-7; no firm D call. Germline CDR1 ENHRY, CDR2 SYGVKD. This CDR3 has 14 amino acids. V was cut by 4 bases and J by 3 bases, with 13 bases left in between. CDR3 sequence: CAISGKNPDYEQYF. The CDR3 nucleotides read TGTGCCATCAGTGGGAAGAACCCCGACTACGAGCAGTACTTC.

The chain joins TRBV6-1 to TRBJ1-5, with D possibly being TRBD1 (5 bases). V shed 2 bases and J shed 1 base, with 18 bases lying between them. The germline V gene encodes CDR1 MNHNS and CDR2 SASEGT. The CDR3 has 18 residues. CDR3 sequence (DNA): TGTGCCAGCAGTGAATTCCCCGAAACGGGGGGGAGCAATCAGCCCCAGCATTTT. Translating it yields CASSEFPETGGSNQPQHF.

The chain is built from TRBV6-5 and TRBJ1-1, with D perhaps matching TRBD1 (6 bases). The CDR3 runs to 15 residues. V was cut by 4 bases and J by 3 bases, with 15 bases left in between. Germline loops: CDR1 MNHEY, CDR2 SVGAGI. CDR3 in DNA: TGTGCCAGCAGTTCCCCCGGGACACCCTACACTGAAGCTTTCTTT. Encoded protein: CASSSPGTPYTEAFF.

CDR3: CASSLKLIRDGIYEQYF. The DNA of the CDR3 is TGTGCCAGCTCACTGAAATTAATCCGGGACGGAATTTACGAGCAGTACTTC. This chain uses TRBV18 with TRBJ2-7; D possibly uses TRBD1 or TRBD2 (5 bases each). Germline CDR1 and CDR2: KGHSH and LQKENI. The V end lost 4 bases, the J end lost 4 bases, and 23 bases lay between the germline ends. The CDR3 contains 17 residues.

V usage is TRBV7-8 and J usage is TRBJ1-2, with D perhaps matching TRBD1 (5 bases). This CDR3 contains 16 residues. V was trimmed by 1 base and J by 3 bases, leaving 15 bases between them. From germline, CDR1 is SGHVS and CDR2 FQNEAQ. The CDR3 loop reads CASSLVPDSLDYGYTF. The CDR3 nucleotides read TGTGCCAGCAGCTTAGTGCCTGACAGCTTAGACTATGGCTACACCTTC.

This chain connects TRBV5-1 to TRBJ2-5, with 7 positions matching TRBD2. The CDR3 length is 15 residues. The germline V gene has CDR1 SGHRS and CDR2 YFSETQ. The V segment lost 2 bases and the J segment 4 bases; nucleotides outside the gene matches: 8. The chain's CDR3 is CASSFGLVQGETQYF. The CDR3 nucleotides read TGCGCCAGCAGCTTTGGACTAGTGCAAGGAGAGACCCAGTACTTC.

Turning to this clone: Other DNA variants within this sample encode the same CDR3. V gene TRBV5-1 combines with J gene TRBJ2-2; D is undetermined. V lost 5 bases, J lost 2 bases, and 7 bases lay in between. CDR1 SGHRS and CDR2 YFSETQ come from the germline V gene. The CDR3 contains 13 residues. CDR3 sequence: CASRGLNTGELFF. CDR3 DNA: TGCGCCAGCAGGGGCCTAAACACCGGGGAGCTGTTTTTT.